This T cell receptor (beta chain) derives from a study of tumor and adjacent non-tumor tissue in lung cancer. Study-wide background: There were around eleven adenocarcinoma, 2 squamous cell carcinoma and 1 small cell lung cancer cases. Aged roughly 31 to 85 years, patients included roughly ten men and roughly 5 women with stage I to III disease. General study results and limits: Tumor repertoires had a smaller top 100 clone share than normal lung. TCR diversity was significantly greater in tumor than normal lung tissue.

V lost 3 bases to trimming and J lost 8 bases, with 19 bases between them. Germline assignment: CDR1 DFQATT and CDR2 SNEGSKA (reference sequence). The CDR3 has 14 amino acids. Concerning this clonotype itself: The antigen remains undetermined.

This sample's RNA came from whole unsorted tissue. TCRbeta libraries were built with three rounds of nested PCR, modified from ARM-PCR. Each CDR3 protein is one row after TCRdb ran MiXCR on the multiplex PCR reads. The sample has some 100,000 distinct CDR3 sequences, roughly 73% seen once. The sequence derives from a woman aged 55-69 years with non-small cell lung cancer. The specimen sequenced was lung tumor tissue. The gene calls are TRBV20-1 and TRBJ1-2; D gene unclear. CDR3 loop: CSARALVVEGGYTF. CDR3 sequence (DNA): TGCAGTGCTAGGGCTCTGGTAGTGGAGGGAGGCTACACCTTC.